One T cell receptor beta chain is described in this entry. This sample is part of a study of T cell responses to AZD1222 COVID-19 vaccine. Sequencing used immunoSEQ multiplex PCR; TCRdb keeps in-frame clones, though not all of them. The table includes 100,000 to 150,000 clones, roughly nine tenths detected once. The V gene lost 4 bases and the J gene lost 2 bases, with 13 bases spanning the gap. The CDR3 extends over 16 amino acids. Germline CDR1 SGDLS, CDR2 YYNGEE. The sample here was peripheral blood, taken on day 0 of AZD1222 vaccination. The rearrangement uses TRBV9 and TRBJ2-6; D gene unclear. The source is an adult in good health. Written as DNA, the CDR3 is TGTGCCAGCAGCCCCACCCTCGGTGCTGGGGCCAACGTCCTGACTTTC. It translates to CASSPTLGAGANVLTF.